This T cell receptor beta chain was found in a study of blood T cell repertoires in COVID-19. On the study more broadly: Specimens from acute and convalescent COVID-19 originated in the United States, Italy and Spain. From T cells, B-cell-depleted T cells, or PBMCs came the material, which was cDNA or gDNA.

Original methodology: Estimates of nucleated cell counts were drawn from the amplification of reference gene primers. Assay: immunoSEQ multiplex PCR; the TCRdb copy retains only in-frame clones and omits some. V and J calls and clone size are as listed in that table; D and trimming were resolved from the DNA. The sample records roughly 350,000 clones, roughly 90% being singletons. Germline values: CDR1 LGHDT, CDR2 YNNKEL (reference sequence). The CDR3 sequence is 16 residues long. V shed 5 bases and J 3 bases; nucleotides not matched to a gene: 9. Seattle researchers signed up patients amid active infection and tracked them longitudinally.

This chain connects TRBV3-1 (or the pseudogene TRBV3-2) to TRBJ2-3; TRBD2 matches 9 bases. Material for sequencing was peripheral blood. The source of this sequence is a woman in her 70s with COVID-19, enrolled during active disease. In DNA form, the CDR3 reads TGTGCCAGCAGCTCCGGGCGGGGGGGGCTGACAGATACGCAGTATTTT. This encodes CASSSGRGGLTDTQYF.